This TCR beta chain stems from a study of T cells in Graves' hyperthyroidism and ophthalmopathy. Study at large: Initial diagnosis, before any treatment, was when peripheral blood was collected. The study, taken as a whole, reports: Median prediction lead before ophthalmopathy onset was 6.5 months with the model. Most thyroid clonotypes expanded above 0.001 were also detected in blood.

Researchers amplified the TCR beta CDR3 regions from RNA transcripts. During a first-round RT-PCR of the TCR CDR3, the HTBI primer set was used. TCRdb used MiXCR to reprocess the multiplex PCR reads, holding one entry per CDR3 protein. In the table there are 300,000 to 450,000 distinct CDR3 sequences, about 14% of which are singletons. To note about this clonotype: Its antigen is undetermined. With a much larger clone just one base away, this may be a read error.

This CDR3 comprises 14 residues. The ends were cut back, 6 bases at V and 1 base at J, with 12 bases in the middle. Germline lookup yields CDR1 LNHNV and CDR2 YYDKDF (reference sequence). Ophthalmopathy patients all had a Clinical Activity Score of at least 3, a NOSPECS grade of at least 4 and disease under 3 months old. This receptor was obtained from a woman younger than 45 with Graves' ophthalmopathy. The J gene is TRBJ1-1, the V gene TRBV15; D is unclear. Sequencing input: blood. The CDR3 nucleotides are TGTGCCACCAGAGGGCGTACCCAGAACACTGAAGCTTTCTTT. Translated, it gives CATRGRTQNTEAFF.